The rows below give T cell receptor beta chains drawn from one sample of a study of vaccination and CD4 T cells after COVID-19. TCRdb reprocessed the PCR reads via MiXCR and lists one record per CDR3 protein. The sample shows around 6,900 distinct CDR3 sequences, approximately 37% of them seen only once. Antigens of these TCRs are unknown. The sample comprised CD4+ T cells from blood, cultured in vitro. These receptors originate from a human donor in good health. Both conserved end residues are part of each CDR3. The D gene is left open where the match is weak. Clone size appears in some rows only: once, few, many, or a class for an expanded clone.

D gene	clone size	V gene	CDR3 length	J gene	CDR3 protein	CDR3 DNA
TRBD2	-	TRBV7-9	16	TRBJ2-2	CASSPVRGDGTGELFF	TGTGCCAGCAGCCCGGTCCGGGGGGATGGGACCGGGGAGCTGTTTTTT
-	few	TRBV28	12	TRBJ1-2	CASTIQGGGYTF	TGTGCCAGCACCATCCAGGGTGGGGGCTACACCTTC
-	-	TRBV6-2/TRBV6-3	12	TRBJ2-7	CASGGTTYEQYF	TGTGCCAGCGGGGGGACAACTTACGAGCAGTACTTC
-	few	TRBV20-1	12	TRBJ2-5	CSARGLGETQYF	TGCAGTGCTAGAGGGCTAGGAGAGACCCAGTACTTC
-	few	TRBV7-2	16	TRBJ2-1	CASSLGGKSSYNEQFF	TGTGCCAGCAGCTTGGGCGGGAAGAGCTCCTACAATGAGCAGTTCTTC
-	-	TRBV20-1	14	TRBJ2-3	CSAHQRAGTDTQYF	TGCAGTGCTCATCAAAGGGCAGGCACAGATACGCAGTATTTT
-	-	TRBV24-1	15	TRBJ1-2	CATSDYSGPHYGYTF	TGTGCCACCAGTGATTATTCCGGGCCCCACTATGGCTACACCTTC
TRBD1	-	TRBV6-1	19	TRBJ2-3	CASSRDPWTGGYGTDTQYF	TGTGCCAGCAGTCGCGATCCGTGGACAGGGGGCTATGGCACAGATACGCAGTATTTT
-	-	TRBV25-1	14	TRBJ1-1	CASSGIGWGTEAFF	TGTGCCAGCAGTGGGATTGGGTGGGGGACTGAAGCTTTCTTT
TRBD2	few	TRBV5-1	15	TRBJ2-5	CASSLALAGGETQYF	TGCGCCAGCAGCTTGGCCCTAGCGGGAGGAGAGACCCAGTACTTC
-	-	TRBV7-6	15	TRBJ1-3	CASSFGQLSGNTIYF	TGTGCCAGCAGCTTCGGACAGCTCTCTGGAAACACCATATATTTT
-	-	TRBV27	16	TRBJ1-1	CASSSNPTGLNTEAFF	TGTGCCAGCAGTTCCAACCCCACAGGTTTGAACACTGAAGCTTTCTTT
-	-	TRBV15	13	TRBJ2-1	CATSRDLSHEQFF	TGTGCCACCAGCAGAGATCTAAGCCATGAGCAGTTCTTC
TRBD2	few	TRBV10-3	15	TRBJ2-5	CAISEVPGGQETQYF	TGTGCCATCAGTGAGGTCCCGGGAGGGCAAGAGACCCAGTACTTC
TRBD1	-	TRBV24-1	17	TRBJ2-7	CATSDAPGQGSFYEQYF	TGTGCCACCAGTGACGCCCCCGGACAGGGCTCCTTCTACGAGCAGTACTTC
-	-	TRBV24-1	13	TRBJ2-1	CATSDGGYNEQFF	TGTGCCACCAGTGATGGGGGGTACAATGAGCAGTTCTTC
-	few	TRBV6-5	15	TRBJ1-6	CASSYNTGSPTPLHF	TGTGCCAGCAGTTATAATACAGGATCTCCGACCCCCCTCCACTTT
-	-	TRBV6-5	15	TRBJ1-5	CASSYGAHRNQPQHF	TGTGCCAGCAGTTACGGTGCACATAGGAATCAGCCCCAGCATTTT
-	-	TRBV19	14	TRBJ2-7	CASSKDPSSYEQYF	TGTGCCAGTAGTAAGGACCCGAGCTCCTACGAGCAGTACTTC
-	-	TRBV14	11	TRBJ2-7	CASSQAYEQYF	TGTGCCAGCAGCCAGGCCTACGAGCAGTACTTC
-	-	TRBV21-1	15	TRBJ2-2	CASSKGREWSGELFF	TGTGCCAGCAGCAAAGGACGGGAGTGGTCCGGGGAGCTGTTTTTT
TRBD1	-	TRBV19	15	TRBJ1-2	CASSAGTGGNYGYTF	TGTGCCAGTAGTGCTGGAACAGGGGGAAACTATGGCTACACCTTC
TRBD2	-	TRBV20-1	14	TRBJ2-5	CSARGTSGRETQYF	TGCAGTGCTAGAGGCACTAGCGGGAGGGAGACCCAGTACTTC
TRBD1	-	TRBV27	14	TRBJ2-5	CASSLNGQGSTQYF	TGTGCCAGCAGTCTGAATGGACAGGGCTCGACCCAGTACTTC
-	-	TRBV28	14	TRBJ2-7	CASRAGLSYGEQYF	TGTGCCAGCAGGGCAGGTCTGTCCTACGGGGAGCAGTACTTC
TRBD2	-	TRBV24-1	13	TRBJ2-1	CATGAGESNEQFF	TGTGCCACCGGAGCGGGAGAGTCCAATGAGCAGTTCTTC
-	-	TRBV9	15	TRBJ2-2	CASSRLTANTGELFF	TGTGCCAGCAGCAGGTTGACAGCGAACACCGGGGAGCTGTTTTTT
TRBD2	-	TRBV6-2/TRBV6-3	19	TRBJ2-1	CASSYSITSGSYHSYEQFF	TGTGCCAGCAGTTACTCGATTACTAGCGGGAGCTACCATTCATATGAGCAGTTCTTC
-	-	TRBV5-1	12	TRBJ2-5	CASSLPPETQYF	TGCGCCAGCAGCTTACCCCCGGAGACCCAGTACTTC
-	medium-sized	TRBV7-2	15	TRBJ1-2	CASSLGLDFGYGYTF	TGTGCCAGCAGCTTAGGGCTTGACTTCGGCTATGGCTACACCTTC
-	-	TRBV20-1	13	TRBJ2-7	CSAREPGRDEQYF	TGCAGTGCTAGAGAACCTGGTAGGGACGAGCAGTACTTC
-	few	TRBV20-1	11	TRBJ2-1	CSAKPINEQFF	TGCAGTGCCAAACCTATCAATGAGCAGTTCTTC
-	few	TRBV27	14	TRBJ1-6	CASSPGQDNSPLHF	TGTGCCAGCAGTCCTGGTCAGGATAATTCACCCCTCCACTTT
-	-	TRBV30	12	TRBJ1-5	CAWSLSNQPQHF	TGTGCCTGGAGTTTATCAAATCAGCCCCAGCATTTT
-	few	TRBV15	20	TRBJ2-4	CATSRGGANPFGSWENIQYF	TGTGCCACCAGCAGGGGGGGGGCAAATCCCTTTGGGAGCTGGGAAAACATTCAGTACTTC
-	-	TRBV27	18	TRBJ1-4	CASSLLNSDTGFNEKLFF	TGTGCCAGCAGTTTACTTAATTCAGACACAGGGTTTAATGAAAAACTGTTTTTT
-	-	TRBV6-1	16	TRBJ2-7	CASSEDGGQPFDEQYF	TGTGCCAGCAGTGAAGATGGGGGACAACCGTTCGACGAGCAGTACTTC
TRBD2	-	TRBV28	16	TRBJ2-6	CASSYPGGAGANVLTF	TGTGCCAGCAGTTACCCGGGAGGGGCTGGGGCCAACGTCCTGACTTTC
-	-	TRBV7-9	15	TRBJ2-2	CASSFEGRVTGELFF	TGTGCCAGCAGCTTCGAAGGCCGTGTCACCGGGGAGCTGTTTTTT
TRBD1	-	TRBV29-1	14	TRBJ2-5	CSVPLRDSPWTQYF	TGCAGCGTCCCTTTAAGGGACAGCCCATGGACCCAGTACTTC
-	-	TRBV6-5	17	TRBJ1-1	CASSYSRRQGGNTEAFF	TGTGCCAGCAGTTACTCTCGGAGGCAAGGCGGCAACACTGAAGCTTTCTTT
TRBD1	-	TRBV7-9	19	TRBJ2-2	CASTPRGWNRRQGTGELFF	TGTGCCAGCACCCCTCGGGGTTGGAACAGACGACAGGGCACCGGGGAGCTGTTTTTT
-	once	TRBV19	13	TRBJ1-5	CASTHDRNQPQHF	TGTGCCAGTACCCACGACAGGAATCAGCCCCAGCATTTT
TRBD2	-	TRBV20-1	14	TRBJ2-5	CSARLAGGGETQYF	TGCAGTGCTAGACTAGCGGGAGGCGGGGAGACCCAGTACTTC
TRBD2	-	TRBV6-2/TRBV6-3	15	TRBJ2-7	CASSPGGTSGYEQYF	TGTGCCAGCAGCCCAGGGGGGACTAGCGGGTACGAGCAGTACTTC